These 19 T cell receptor beta chains were all obtained from the same sample, sequenced in a study of blood T cell repertoires in COVID-19. Profiled with immunoSEQ multiplex PCR; TCRdb holds only in-frame clones, not every one. The sample records about 200,000 clones, roughly 85% being singletons. Sequenced material: peripheral blood. The receptors come from a woman aged 65 to 85 with COVID-19, enrolled during active disease.

The chain couples TRBV5-1 to TRBJ1-1; the match to TRBD1 covers 7 bases. CDR1 and CDR2 from the germline V gene are SGHRS and YFSETQ. The V and J ends lost 3 bases and 0 bases, in that order; junction bases with no gene match: 5. The CDR3 has 15 amino acids. CDR3 in DNA: TGCGCCAGCAGCTCAGGACAGGCGATGAACACTGAAGCTTTCTTT. This translates into CASSSGQAMNTEAFF.

The sample holds a few counts of this clone. The chain joins TRBV19 to TRBJ1-1; D gene unclear. Trimming removed 5 bases from V and 0 bases from J, with 7 bases in between. The germline CDR1 and CDR2 sequences are LNHDA and SQIVND (reference sequence). CDR3 length: 13 residues. Here the CDR3 DNA reads TGTGCCAGTAGTGCTATGATGAACACTGAAGCTTTCTTT. It codes for CASSAMMNTEAFF.

V usage is TRBV7-2 and J usage is TRBJ1-5; D call uncertain. CDR1 and CDR2 (germline): SGHTA, FQGNSA. The length of the CDR3 is 17 residues. V dropped 1 base and J dropped 4 bases, with 17 bases sitting between them. As DNA, the CDR3 is TGTGCCAGCAGCTTAGGGCCGGTCAAGGGAGCTAATCAGCCCCAGCATTTT. It encodes CASSLGPVKGANQPQHF. Using reference TRBV7-2 and TRBJ1-5 for the parts outside the CDR3, the full variable domain is GAGVSQSPSNKVTEKGKDVELRCDPISGHTALYWYRQSLGQGLEFLIYFQGNSAPDKSGLPSDRFSAERTGGSVSTLTIQRTQQEDSAVYLCASSLGPVKGANQPQHFGDGTRLSIL.

This clone was seen a few times. The J gene is TRBJ1-5, the V gene TRBV6-4; maybe TRBD1 (5 bases). CDR1 is MRHNA, CDR2 SNTAGT, per germline. The V end lost 6 bases, the J end lost 6 bases, and 18 bases lay between the germline ends. This CDR3 comprises 15 residues. For the CDR3, the DNA is TGTGCCAGCAGAAAGGGACCGAACGGGGGTCAGCCCCAGCATTTT. Its protein product is CASRKGPNGGQPQHF.

The V call is TRBV5-1, the J call TRBJ1-2, with TRBD1 identical over 8 bases. The CDR3 contains 15 residues. The ends lost 0 bases at V and 4 bases at J; junction bases unmatched: 5. Germline loops: CDR1 SGHRS, CDR2 YFSETQ. In DNA, the CDR3 is TGCGCCAGCAGCTTGGGTGGACAGGGCAGCTATGGCTACACCTTC. It codes for CASSLGGQGSYGYTF.

The chain is built from TRBV2 and TRBJ1-1; 8 bases map to TRBD1. V lost 6 bases to trimming and J lost 5 bases; unmatched junction nucleotides: 5. The CDR3 is 13 amino acids. Germline CDR1 SNHLY, CDR2 FYNNEI. CDR3 nucleotide sequence: TGTGCCAGCAGGGACAGGGAGGGGACTGAAGCTTTCTTT. Its translation: CASRDREGTEAFF.

The V call is TRBV14, the J call TRBJ2-2; 8 bases are shared with TRBD1. Trimming took 2 bases from V and 5 from J; bases not matched to a gene: 7. The CDR3 extends over 16 amino acids. Germline CDR1 SGHDN, CDR2 FVKESK. CDR3 coding DNA: TGTGCCAGCAGCCAACGGACAGGGAGAGGAACCGGGGAGCTGTTTTTT. Amino acid sequence: CASSQRTGRGTGELFF. Looking up the rest from reference TRBV14 and TRBJ2-2 gives the full variable domain: EAGVTQFPSHSVIEKGQTVTLRCDPISGHDNLYWYRRVMGKEIKFLLHFVKESKQDESGMPNNRFLAERTGGTYSTLKVQPAELEDSGVYFCASSQRTGRGTGELFFGEGSRLTVL.

This clone has only one observation. The chain recombines TRBV5-4 with TRBJ2-1, with D possibly being TRBD2 (6 bases). This CDR3 has 16 residues. Germline CDR1 SGHNT, CDR2 YYREEE (reference sequence). Between the trimmed V and J ends, which lost 2 bases and 1 base, there was a span of 13 bases. Here the CDR3 reads CASSLVGGNSYNEQFF. The CDR3 bases are TGTGCCAGCAGCTTAGTTGGCGGGAATTCCTACAATGAGCAGTTCTTC.

The chain joins TRBV6-5 to TRBJ2-7; 11 bases line up with TRBD2. The V gene's germline CDR1 is MNHEY and CDR2 SVGAGI. The junction had 6 bases not matched to a gene; V was cut back by 2 bases and J by 3 bases. The CDR3 has 16 residues. Written as DNA, the CDR3 is TGTGCCAGCAGTTACGGACTAGCGGGCGACATCTACGAGCAGTACTTC. This codes for CASSYGLAGDIYEQYF.

The chain combines TRBV27 with TRBJ2-1, with a tentative D call TRBD1 (5 bases). Germline V gene data show CDR1 as MNHEY and CDR2 as SMNVEV (reference sequence). This CDR3 contains 14 residues. Trimming took off 10 bases at V and 2 bases at J, with 15 bases between the two ends. As DNA, the CDR3 is TGTGCCATCACCAGGGCCTTCACCTACAATGAGCAGTTCTTC. Translation: CAITRAFTYNEQFF.

This chain joins TRBV24-1 and TRBJ2-7, with TRBD2 matching over 9 bases. With 3 bases clipped from V and 2 bases from J, the junction kept 1 base outside the gene matches. The germline V gene has CDR1 KGHDR and CDR2 SFDVKD. CDR3 length: 14 amino acids. This chain's CDR3 is CATSDSGGTYEQYF. CDR3 bases: TGTGCCACCAGTGATAGCGGGGGGACCTACGAGCAGTACTTC.

This clone was found once. The J gene is TRBJ1-1, the V gene TRBV3-1 (or the pseudogene TRBV3-2); 11 nucleotides line up with TRBD1. CDR1 is LGHDT, CDR2 YNNKEL, per germline (reference sequence). After removal of 4 bases from V and 0 bases from J, the junction contained 4 bases not matched to a gene. CDR3 length: 16 residues. The CDR3 region has the DNA TGTGCCAGCAGCCCCCGGGACAGGGGGATGAACACTGAAGCTTTCTTT. This encodes CASSPRDRGMNTEAFF.

The chain links TRBV7-9 to TRBJ2-1; D unresolved. The CDR3 spans 16 residues. Germline V lookup: CDR1 SEHNR, CDR2 FQNEAQ (reference sequence). V was clipped by 5 bases and J by 2 bases, with 16 bases between them. CDR3 sequence reads: CASSPLRVTAYNEQFF. The CDR3 bases are TGTGCCAGCAGCCCACTTCGGGTTACTGCCTACAATGAGCAGTTCTTC.

A few counts support this clone. The rearrangement links TRBV2 to TRBJ2-1; no reliable D call. Trimming stripped 3 bases from V and 3 bases from J, with 9 bases between. This CDR3 has 14 amino acids. CDR1 is SNHLY, CDR2 FYNNEI, per germline. The CDR3 is CASSEGRYYNEQFF. CDR3 DNA: TGTGCCAGCAGTGAGGGCAGATACTACAATGAGCAGTTCTTC.

V and J are TRBV18 and TRBJ1-5; no reliable D call. This CDR3 has 14 amino acids. Trimming removed 5 bases from V and 4 bases from J, with 12 bases in between. Germline V gene sequence: CDR1 KGHSH, CDR2 LQKENI. In nucleotides, the CDR3 is TGTGCCAGCTCAACGTTCCAGTCAAATCAGCCCCAGCATTTT. It specifies CASSTFQSNQPQHF.

This chain joins TRBV6-5 and TRBJ1-2; TRBD1 agrees at 9 bases. Trimming at V came to 7 bases and at J to 9 bases, leaving 12 bases not matched to a gene. The CDR3 covers 14 residues. Germline CDR1 reads MNHEY; CDR2 reads SVGAGI. The CDR3 protein is CASTLLPGQGSYTF. In nucleotides, the CDR3 is TGTGCCAGCACTCTACTCCCGGGACAGGGAAGCTACACCTTC.

The chain has TRBV30 and TRBJ1-4; no clear D gene. Germline loops: CDR1 GTSNPN, CDR2 SVGIG (reference sequence). Between the trimmed V and J ends, which lost 2 bases and 8 bases, there was a span of 12 bases. The CDR3 runs 13 residues. The CDR3 coding sequence is TGTGCCTGGAGTAAGGTAGAGAGGGAAAAACTGTTTTTT. Residues: CAWSKVEREKLFF.

In this sample, this clone turned up a few times. The chain couples TRBV29-1 to TRBJ2-1, with TRBD2 identical over 8 bases. Unmatched junction bases numbered 6, after V lost 3 bases and J lost 5 bases. Germline CDR1 and CDR2: SQVTM and ANQGSEA. The CDR3 is made up of 14 amino acids. CDR3 DNA: TGCAGCGTTGAGGTCATAGCGGGGAACAATGAGCAGTTCTTC. It is translated as CSVEVIAGNNEQFF.

V and J are TRBV7-3 and TRBJ1-2; the match to TRBD1 covers 8 bases. J gave up 7 bases and V 1 base, and 8 bases lay outside the gene matches. CDR1 is SGHTA and CDR2 is FQGTGA in the germline V gene. The CDR3 is 15 amino acids. The CDR3 bases are TGTGCCAGCAGCTTAAATACAGGGGGACGAGGTGGCTACACCTTC. It yields the protein CASSLNTGGRGGYTF.